This T cell receptor (beta chain) stems from a study of blood T cell repertoires in COVID-19. About the study: Specimens from acute and convalescent COVID-19 originated in the United States, Italy and Spain.

The repertoire was sequenced with immunoSEQ multiplex PCR; TCRdb's copy has only in-frame clones and lacks some. The sample consists of a few hundred thousand clones, more than 75% of them appearing once. Cohorts were assigned according to the clinical history that participants reported. The germline V gene encodes CDR1 MNHEY and CDR2 SVGAGI. Trimming left V 6 bases short and J 0 bases short, with 7 bases between. The CDR3 is 13 residues long. The rearrangement joins TRBV6-5 to TRBJ2-3, with a possible D match to TRBD2 (5 bases). This clonotype was sampled from a woman in her forties or fifties who had recovered from COVID-19. The sequenced sample consisted of PBMCs or T cells enriched from blood (not recorded which). The CDR3 spells CASSRTSTDTQYF. The CDR3 bases are TGTGCCAGCAGCCGGACTAGCACAGATACGCAGTATTTT.